The next 30 T cell receptor beta chains were all read from a single sample in a study of T-cell memory formation after mild COVID-19. TCRdb redid the calling of the 5' RACE reads with MiXCR, one entry per CDR3 protein. The repertoire includes a few hundred thousand distinct CDR3 sequences, over 25% of them detected once, and approximately 12% sits in the top ten. The sequenced material came from PBMCs or a T cell subset sorted from them (not recorded which). The source is an adult woman who had mild COVID-19 (a few samples of this study predate the infection). Cell type and time point are not known.

This clonotype was seen once. This CDR3 is CSARDFGQGEKNTEAFF. The CDR3 DNA reads as TGCAGTGCTAGAGATTTCGGACAGGGGGAAAAGAACACTGAAGCTTTCTTT. The V call is TRBV20-1, the J call TRBJ1-1; 10 bases fit TRBD1. The CDR3 totals 17 residues. Trimming removed 0 bases from V and 1 base from J; junction bases left unmatched: 8. Per germline, CDR1 DFQATT and CDR2 SNEGSKA (reference sequence).

The V call is TRBV20-1, the J call TRBJ1-5; 10 bases fit TRBD1. This CDR3 contains 19 residues. CDR1 is DFQATT and CDR2 is SNEGSKA in the germline V gene (reference sequence). The V segment lost 3 bases and the J segment 0 bases; nucleotides outside the gene matches: 14. The CDR3 protein is CSAREFGTGVGHSNQPQHF. The CDR3 coding sequence is TGCAGTGCTAGGGAATTCGGGACAGGGGTCGGTCATAGCAATCAGCCCCAGCATTTT.

The V and J genes are TRBV12-3 or TRBV12-4 and TRBJ2-6; D ambiguous. Trimming shortened V by 6 bases and J by 0 bases, and 9 bases separated the two germline ends. This CDR3 has 15 residues. The CDR3 protein is CASRDGISGANVLTF. The DNA of the CDR3 is TGTGCCAGCAGAGATGGGATCTCTGGGGCCAACGTCCTGACTTTC.

The V call is TRBV9, the J call TRBJ2-7, with D possibly being TRBD2 (6 bases). The germline gives CDR1 SGDLS, CDR2 YYNGEE. Trimming left V 4 bases short and J 3 bases short, with 14 bases between. The length of the CDR3 is 14 residues. The CDR3 is CASSPGRAVYEQYF. In nucleotides, the CDR3 is TGTGCCAGCAGCCCCGGGAGAGCTGTCTACGAGCAGTACTTC.

This chain uses TRBV30 with TRBJ2-7; 11 positions match TRBD2. With V trimmed by 4 bases and J by 6 bases, 5 bases remained unmatched. Looked up from germline, CDR1 is GTSNPN and CDR2 is SVGIG (reference sequence). The CDR3 is 13 amino acids. CDR3 in DNA: TGTGCCTGGAAACTAGCGGGAGAGGCCGAGCAGTACTTC. The encoded protein is CAWKLAGEAEQYF.

This clonotype was seen a few times. V gene TRBV3-1 combines with J gene TRBJ2-3, with TRBD1 as a possible D gene (5 bases). In germline, CDR1 is LGHDT, CDR2 YNNKEL (reference sequence). The CDR3 is 17 residues long. Deletions cut 3 bases from V and 0 bases from J, with 16 bases between. The CDR3 here is CASSHGASRQSTDTQYF. The DNA for the CDR3 is TGTGCCAGCAGCCATGGGGCTTCCAGACAGAGCACAGATACGCAGTATTTT.

The chain employs TRBV24-1 and TRBJ1-1; D may be TRBD1 (6 bases). Germline loops: CDR1 KGHDR, CDR2 SFDVKD. The CDR3 has 13 amino acids. Trimming pared 7 bases from V and 1 base from J, leaving 9 bases between. CDR3 nucleotides: TGTGCCACCAGACCGACAGGGAACACTGAAGCTTTCTTT. This codes for CATRPTGNTEAFF.

This clonotype was observed a few times. The V and J genes are TRBV12-3 or TRBV12-4 and TRBJ2-5, with D possibly TRBD2 on 6 matching bases. The ends were cut back, 3 bases at V and 2 bases at J, with 13 bases in the middle. The CDR3 is 15 amino acids. CDR3 sequence: CASSFFGGEQETQYF. CDR3 in DNA: TGTGCCAGCAGTTTTTTTGGCGGGGAGCAAGAGACCCAGTACTTC.

The chain recombines TRBV5-6 with TRBJ2-2, with 8 nucleotides matching TRBD1. Per germline, CDR1 SGHDT and CDR2 YYEEEE. V trimming: 5 bases; J trimming: 5 bases; junction bases outside the gene matches: 8. The CDR3 sequence is 15 residues long. CDR3 loop: CASRRAGGNTGELFF. The CDR3 DNA reads TGTGCCAGCAGGAGGGCAGGGGGCAATACCGGGGAGCTGTTTTTT.

The chain carries TRBV20-1 and TRBJ1-2; D is undetermined. Germline assignment: CDR1 DFQATT and CDR2 SNEGSKA (reference sequence). The V and J ends lost 0 bases and 10 bases respectively, with 9 bases between them. CDR3 length: 11 amino acids. CDR3 DNA: TGCAGTGCTAGAGATCAGGTAGACTACACCTTC. As protein: CSARDQVDYTF.

The rearrangement uses TRBV6-5 and TRBJ2-3, with 8 positions matching TRBD2. V gave up 0 bases and J gave up 2 bases; unmatched junction bases: 4. There are 16 residues in the CDR3. CDR1 MNHEY and CDR2 SVGAGI come from the germline V gene. As DNA, the CDR3 is TGTGCCAGCAGTTACTCGGCTAGCGGGCCCACAGATACGCAGTATTTT. Its translation: CASSYSASGPTDTQYF.

This clonotype has more than one count but fewer than ten. The junction shows a germline mismatch at one end, possibly a read error. The chain employs TRBV6-2 or TRBV6-3 and TRBJ2-7; TRBD2 is a possible D gene (6 bases). The CDR3 consists of 13 residues. CDR1 is MNHEY, CDR2 SVGEGT, per germline. As DNA, the CDR3 is TGCCCAGTTAGCGGCGGTAAGCCCTACGAGCAGTACTTC. Translation: CPVSGGKPYEQYF.

This clonotype was counted ten times or more. The chain uses TRBV24-1 and TRBJ2-3; weak D call: TRBD1 (6 bases). V was cut by 7 bases and J by 2 bases, with 18 bases left in between. Germline V gives CDR1 KGHDR, CDR2 SFDVKD. CDR3 length: 16 amino acids. CDR3 in amino acids: CATSAPNREYTDTQYF. The CDR3 bases are TGTGCCACCAGCGCGCCGAACAGGGAATACACAGATACGCAGTATTTT.

The rearrangement uses TRBV18 and TRBJ1-1; 9 positions agree with TRBD1. V was pared by 3 bases and J by 3 bases, with 5 bases of the junction left unmatched. CDR1 and CDR2 from the germline V gene are KGHSH and LQKENI. The length of the CDR3 is 15 residues. The CDR3 DNA is TGTGCCAGCTCACCCTTGGGACAGGGCGACACTGAAGCTTTCTTT. Amino acids: CASSPLGQGDTEAFF.

The chain combines TRBV7-9 with TRBJ2-5; D not resolved. Germline assignment: CDR1 SEHNR and CDR2 FQNEAQ (reference sequence). The CDR3 length is 16 residues. Trimming took 5 bases from V and 0 from J, leaving 16 bases between them. The CDR3 DNA reads as TGTGCCAGCAGCGTAAAAGGCACTTTGTACCAAGAGACCCAGTACTTC. Translation: CASSVKGTLYQETQYF. The full variable domain, rest sourced from reference TRBV7-9 and TRBJ2-5, is DTGVSQNPRHKITKRGQNVTFRCDPISEHNRLYWYRQTLGQGPEFLTYFQNEAQLEKSRLLSDRFSAERPKGSFSTLEIQRTEQGDSAMYLCASSVKGTLYQETQYFGPGTRLLVL.

This clonotype showed up just a few times. The chain carries TRBV18 and TRBJ2-3; no definite D call. V was pared by 4 bases and J by 1 base, with 12 bases between. The germline V gene encodes CDR1 KGHSH and CDR2 LQKENI. The CDR3 runs 15 residues. CDR3 residues: CASSHKAPGTDTQYF. The CDR3 DNA reads TGTGCCAGCTCACATAAAGCGCCGGGCACAGATACGCAGTATTTT.

This clonotype occurred a few times. This chain uses TRBV5-6 with TRBJ2-3; D uncertain. Germline CDR1 reads SGHDT; CDR2 reads YYEEEE. V was trimmed by 1 base and J by 0 bases, leaving 15 bases between them. The CDR3 extends over 17 amino acids. CDR3 residues: CASSLSGRPESTDTQYF. The DNA of the CDR3 is TGTGCCAGCAGCTTGTCGGGCCGCCCAGAAAGCACAGATACGCAGTATTTT.

In this sample, this clonotype turned up a few times. The genes are TRBV3-1 and TRBJ2-7, with 14 bases identical to TRBD2. The V gene end was trimmed by 5 bases and the J gene end by 7 bases; junction bases not matched to a gene: 4. Germline lookup yields CDR1 LGHDT and CDR2 YNNKEL (reference sequence). This CDR3 is built from 14 residues. The chain's CDR3 is CASSGTSGGGEQYF. The CDR3 nucleotides read TGTGCCAGCAGCGGGACTAGCGGGGGTGGGGAGCAGTACTTC.

Only one count was recorded for this clonotype. This rearrangement joins TRBV29-1 to TRBJ1-1; 8 bases agree with TRBD1. The CDR3 is 13 residues long. The germline CDR1 and CDR2 sequences are SQVTM and ANQGSEA. J was trimmed by 5 bases and V by 7 bases; bases with no gene match: 9. For the CDR3, the DNA is TGCAGCGCTGAGACAGGGGTTGGGACTGAAGCTTTCTTT. It is translated as CSAETGVGTEAFF.

V usage is TRBV7-9 and J usage is TRBJ2-7; TRBD2 might be the D (6 bases). Germline values: CDR1 SEHNR, CDR2 FQNEAQ (reference sequence). This CDR3 has 15 residues. The ends were cut back, 5 bases at V and 0 bases at J, with 14 bases in the middle. The CDR3 protein is CASSLPSDFSYEQYF. The CDR3 coding sequence is TGTGCCAGCAGCCTCCCTAGCGACTTCTCCTACGAGCAGTACTTC.

This clonotype was seen a handful of times. V and J are TRBV6-5 and TRBJ2-3, with D possibly being TRBD1 (5 bases). The CDR3 runs 16 residues. V was pared by 0 bases and J by 2 bases, with 12 bases between. Germline V lookup: CDR1 MNHEY, CDR2 SVGAGI. CDR3 residues: CASSYSAGPPTDTQYF. DNA for the CDR3: TGTGCCAGCAGTTACTCGGCAGGGCCTCCCACAGATACGCAGTATTTT.

Only a few counts were recorded for this clonotype. This chain uses TRBV7-6 with TRBJ2-5; D may be TRBD2 (5 bases). The CDR3 spans 13 residues. Trimming stripped 5 bases from V and 7 bases from J, with 14 bases between. Per the germline V gene, CDR1 is SGHVS and CDR2 is FNYEAQ. CDR3 in DNA: TGTGCCAGCAGCCAACTCCCTGAGGGGACCCAGTACTTC. This sequence encodes CASSQLPEGTQYF.

J is TRBJ2-5 and V is TRBV24-1; 12 bases are shared with TRBD2. With V trimmed by 4 bases and J by 1 base, 12 bases remained unmatched. CDR3 size: 19 residues. The germline V gene has CDR1 KGHDR and CDR2 SFDVKD. The CDR3 DNA reads TGTGCCACCAGTGAGTCCGGAACGACTAGCGGGGGCCTCCAAGAGACCCAGTACTTC. Its protein product is CATSESGTTSGGLQETQYF.

The chain carries TRBV9 and TRBJ1-6; possibly TRBD1 for D (6 bases). The V gene lost 4 bases and the J gene lost 6 bases, with 14 bases spanning the gap. Germline-derived CDR1 and CDR2 are SGDLS and YYNGEE. The CDR3 loop spans 15 amino acids. The CDR3 loop reads CASSRDIPTNSPLHF. The CDR3 DNA follows: TGTGCCAGCAGCCGGGACATCCCAACTAATTCACCCCTCCACTTT. The variable domain in full, completed from reference TRBV9 and TRBJ1-6, reads DSGVTQTPKHLITATGQRVTLRCSPRSGDLSVYWYQQSLDQGLQFLIQYYNGEERAKGNILERFSAQQFPDLHSELNLSSLELGDSALYFCASSRDIPTNSPLHFGNGTRLTVT.

This clonotype was seen more than once but under ten times. This chain links TRBV29-1 with TRBJ1-1, with no clear D. The length of the CDR3 is 9 residues. Trimming removed 6 bases at V and 10 bases at J, with 9 bases between. Germline-derived CDR1 and CDR2 are SQVTM and ANQGSEA. The CDR3 DNA is TGCAGCGTCCGGGAAGCAGCTTTCTTT. The encoded protein is CSVREAAFF.

The rearrangement uses TRBV24-1 and TRBJ1-2; D remains ambiguous. The CDR3 contains 11 residues. Germline CDR1 KGHDR, CDR2 SFDVKD. Trimming removed 7 bases at V and 2 bases at J, with 4 bases between. This CDR3 reads CATRGNYGYTF. The CDR3 DNA reads as TGTGCCACCAGAGGGAACTATGGCTACACCTTC.

This clonotype appeared a few times. The genes are TRBV5-1 and TRBJ2-3; D might be TRBD2 (6 bases). V dropped 3 bases and J dropped 6 bases, with 11 bases sitting between them. CDR1 and CDR2 from the germline V gene are SGHRS and YFSETQ. The CDR3 runs 13 residues. This chain's CDR3 is CASSWAGPDTQYF. The CDR3 nucleotides are TGCGCCAGCAGCTGGGCGGGACCTGATACGCAGTATTTT.

The rearrangement uses TRBV12-3 or TRBV12-4 and TRBJ2-2, with D uncertain. Trimming took off 8 bases at V and 5 bases at J, with 6 bases between the two ends. This CDR3 region has 11 residues. The CDR3, as DNA: TGTGCCAGCGATCGGACCGGGGAGCTGTTTTTT. Amino acid sequence: CASDRTGELFF.

V usage is TRBV27 and J usage is TRBJ2-7; 7 positions agree with TRBD1. This CDR3 region has 14 residues. The V and J ends lost 1 base and 2 bases, in that order; junction bases with no gene match: 2. Looked up from germline, CDR1 is MNHEY and CDR2 is SMNVEV (reference sequence). The CDR3 loop reads CASSLYQGAYEQYF. In DNA, the CDR3 is TGTGCCAGCAGTTTATATCAGGGGGCCTACGAGCAGTACTTC.

V gene TRBV7-9 combines with J gene TRBJ2-7; 7 bases match TRBD1. V shed 5 bases, J shed 7 bases, and the junction held 8 bases outside the gene matches. This CDR3 comprises 13 residues. Germline CDR1 reads SEHNR; CDR2 reads FQNEAQ (reference sequence). The CDR3 loop reads CASSPKDRPEQYF. CDR3 bases: TGTGCCAGCAGCCCTAAGGACAGGCCAGAGCAGTACTTC. The full variable domain, completed using reference TRBV7-9 and TRBJ2-7, is DTGVSQNPRHKITKRGQNVTFRCDPISEHNRLYWYRQTLGQGPEFLTYFQNEAQLEKSRLLSDRFSAERPKGSFSTLEIQRTEQGDSAMYLCASSPKDRPEQYFGPGTRLTVT.